This T cell receptor (beta chain) emerged from a study of T-cell reconstitution after alpha-beta-depleted transplantation in children. The library targeted TCRbeta and was prepared with unique molecular identifiers. TCRdb re-called the PCR reads with MiXCR, one entry per CDR3 protein. The data contain some 500,000 distinct CDR3 sequences, about 18% of them seen just once; the ten biggest clones take up 3% to 4%. Germline CDR1 reads MNHEY; CDR2 reads SMNVEV (reference sequence). This CDR3 spans 13 amino acids. V shed 2 bases and J shed 0 bases, with 4 bases lying between them. Specimen: PBMCs from the stem cell graft donor, collected from the stem cell graft. J is TRBJ1-1 and V is TRBV27, with no clear D. The source is a human donor who donated a stem cell graft to a child with acute lymphoblastic leukemia. CDR3 coding DNA: TGTGCCAGCAGTTTAAGGCTGAACACTGAAGCTTTCTTT. Translation gives CASSLRLNTEAFF.